This paragraph reports one TCR beta chain. As yet, its antigen is unknown. The authors produced TCR alpha and TCR beta cDNA libraries with sample barcodes and UMIs by 5'RACE using constant-segment primers. Each CDR3 protein gets one entry after TCRdb re-called the 5' RACE reads with MiXCR. Of 400,000 to 500,000 distinct CDR3 sequences detected, more than 20% appear once; the ten largest clones hold about 10%. This record belongs to a study of T-cell memory formation after mild COVID-19. Study details: TCR clusters were mostly donor specific.

General observations from the study: Pre-infection memory showed some responding clones, and this suggested that cross-reactive memory joined. There was a balanced CD4/CD8 profile in clones contracting day 15 to 85, and later expanders leaned CD4+.

The TCR sequence derives from an adult woman who had mild COVID-19 (a few samples of this study predate the infection). Cell type and time point are not known. The material sequenced was PBMCs or a T cell subset sorted from them (not recorded which).

This chain's CDR3 is CASSFSPSWGNNSPLHF. DNA for the CDR3: TGTGCCAGCAGTTTCTCCCCCTCGTGGGGTAATAATTCACCCCTCCACTTT. The chain joins TRBV12-3 or TRBV12-4 to TRBJ1-6; no clear D gene. The CDR3 extends over 17 amino acids. The ends were cut back, 3 bases at V and 5 bases at J, with 17 bases in the middle.